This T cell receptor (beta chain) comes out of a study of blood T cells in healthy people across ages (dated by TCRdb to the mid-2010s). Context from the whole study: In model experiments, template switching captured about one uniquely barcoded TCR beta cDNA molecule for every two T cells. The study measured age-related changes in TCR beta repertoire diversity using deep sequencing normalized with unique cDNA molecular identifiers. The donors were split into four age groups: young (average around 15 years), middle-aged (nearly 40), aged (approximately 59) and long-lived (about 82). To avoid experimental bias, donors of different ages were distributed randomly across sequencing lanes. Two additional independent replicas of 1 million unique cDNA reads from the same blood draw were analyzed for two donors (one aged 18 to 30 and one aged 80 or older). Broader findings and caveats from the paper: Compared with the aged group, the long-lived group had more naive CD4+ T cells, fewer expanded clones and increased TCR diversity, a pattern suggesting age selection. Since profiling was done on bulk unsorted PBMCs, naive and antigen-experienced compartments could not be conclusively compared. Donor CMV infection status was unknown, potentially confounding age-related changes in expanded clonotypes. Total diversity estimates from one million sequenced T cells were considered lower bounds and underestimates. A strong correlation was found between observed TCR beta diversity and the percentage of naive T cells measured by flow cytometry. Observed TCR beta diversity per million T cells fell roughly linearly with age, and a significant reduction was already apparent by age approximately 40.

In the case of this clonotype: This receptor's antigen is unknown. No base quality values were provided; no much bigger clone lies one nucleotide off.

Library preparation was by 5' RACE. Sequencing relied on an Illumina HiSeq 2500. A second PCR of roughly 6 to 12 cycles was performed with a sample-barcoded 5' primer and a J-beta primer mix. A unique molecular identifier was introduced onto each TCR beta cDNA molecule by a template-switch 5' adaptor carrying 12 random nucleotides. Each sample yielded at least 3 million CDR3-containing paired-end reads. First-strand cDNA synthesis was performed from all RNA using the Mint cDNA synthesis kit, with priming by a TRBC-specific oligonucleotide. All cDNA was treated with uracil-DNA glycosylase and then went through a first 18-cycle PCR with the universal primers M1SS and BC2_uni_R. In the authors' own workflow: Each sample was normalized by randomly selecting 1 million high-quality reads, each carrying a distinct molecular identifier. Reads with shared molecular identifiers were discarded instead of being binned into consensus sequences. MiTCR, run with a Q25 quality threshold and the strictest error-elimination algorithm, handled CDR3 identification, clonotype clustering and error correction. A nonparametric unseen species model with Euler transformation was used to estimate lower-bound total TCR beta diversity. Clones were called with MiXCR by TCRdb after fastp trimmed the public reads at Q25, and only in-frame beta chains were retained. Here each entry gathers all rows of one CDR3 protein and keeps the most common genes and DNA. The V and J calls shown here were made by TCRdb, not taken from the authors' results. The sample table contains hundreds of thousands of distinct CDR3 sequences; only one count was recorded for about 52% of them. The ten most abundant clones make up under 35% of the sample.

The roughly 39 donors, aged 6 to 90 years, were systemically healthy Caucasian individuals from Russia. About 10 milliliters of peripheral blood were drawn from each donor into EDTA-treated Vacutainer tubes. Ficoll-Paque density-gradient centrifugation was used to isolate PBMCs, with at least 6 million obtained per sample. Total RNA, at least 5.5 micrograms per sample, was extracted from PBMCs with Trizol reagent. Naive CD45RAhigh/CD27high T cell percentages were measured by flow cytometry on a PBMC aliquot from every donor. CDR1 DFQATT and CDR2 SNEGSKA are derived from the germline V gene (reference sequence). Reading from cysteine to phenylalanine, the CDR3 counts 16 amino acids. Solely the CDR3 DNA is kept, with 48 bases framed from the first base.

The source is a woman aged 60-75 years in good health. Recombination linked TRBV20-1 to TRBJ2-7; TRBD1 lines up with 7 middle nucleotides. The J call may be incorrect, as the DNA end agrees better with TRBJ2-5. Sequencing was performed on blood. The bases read TGCAGTGCTAGAGATCGAAGGACAGGAATTAGCGAGACCCAGTACTTC. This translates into CSARDRRTGISETQYF.